This TCR beta chain is from a study of molecular identifiers for immune sequencing clone quantification (dated by TCRdb to 2017 to 2018). Notes on the research overall: For a replicate experiment, RNA from roughly 20,000 or 100,000 naive CD8 T cells was divided into five aliquots, of which four were sequenced. CD8 T cells were used in a methods study to benchmark molecular-identifier clustering-based TCR repertoire sequencing (MIDCIRS) and TCR RNA copy counting. Overall results and qualifications from the work: When barcode sub-clustering was left out, chimeric consensus sequences inflated TCR diversity, with chimeras reaching as high as 47%. About 3.1 recovered TCR RNA copies per cell were obtained by modeling, versus around 9.8 by digital PCR, implying a capture efficiency of 25% to 30%. In CMV-specific effector cells, clones with more than 20 RNA copies accounted for over 99% of molecules, whereas in naive cells such clones accounted for under 1%. A single cell's worth of spiked-in Jurkat TCR RNA was reported detectable even among 850,000 to 1,000,000 naive CD8 T cells. The naive libraries included spiked-in Jurkat TCR RNA (under eleven copies' worth), and this Jurkat TCR RNA is not part of the donor repertoire. Highly expanded clone sizes could be underestimated if identical TCR molecules share a barcode.

In this sample, this clonotype turned up many times. Its antigen is still unknown. The record has no base qualities; no much larger clone is one base away. Libraries came from PCR. The instrument was a NextSeq 500. Bulk TCR libraries were made following a previously described method, with the TCR primers given in Table S5. Total RNA was purified with the Qiagen AllPrep DNA/RNA kit. Reads from multiple sequencing runs of the same library were pooled before analysis. From the authors' description of their analysis: Reads were retained only if an exact TCR constant sequence was present, and the retained reads were trimmed to 150 nt and grouped according to their 12-nt molecular barcodes. Reads in each barcode group were sub-clustered using a 15% Levenshtein threshold, and a quality-weighted consensus sequence was built for each RNA molecule. Non-functional sequences were excluded, and lower-count sequences lying one edit away from another sequence were also excluded. On the basis of fitting two negative binomial distributions, barcode sub-clusters with fewer than 20% of the maximum read count were discarded. TCRdb redid the processing of the public reads, applying fastp at Q25 and MiXCR, and retained in-frame beta chains. Every entry covers one CDR3 protein and lists the most common genes and DNA from its rows. The V and J calls were determined by TCRdb, not by the authors. In all, the sample holds approximately 320,000 distinct CDR3 sequences, and roughly a quarter of those were seen once. About 0.73% of the sample rests with the top ten.

Libraries of naive CD8 T cells were generated from about 21,000 to 970,000 sorted cells, with 10%, 30% or 50% of the purified RNA used. Naive CD8 T cells, defined as CD8+CD4-CCR7+CD45RA+, were FACS-sorted into RLT Plus buffer on a BD FACSAria II. To test detection sensitivity, Jurkat RNA equal to approximately 10 TCR copies was added to samples of roughly 18,000-1,100,000 naive CD8 T cells. CD8 T cells were enriched using RosetteSep CD8+ T Cell Enrichment Cocktail and Ficoll-Paque, and the enriched cells then underwent ACK red cell lysis. Input material: naive CD8+ T cells from blood, with Jurkat cell RNA spiked in. The cell subset or site label of this sample denotes: FACS-sorted CD8+CD4-CCR7+CD45RA+ naive T cells. The receptor was isolated from a human donor in good health. Some libraries in this study had Jurkat cell RNA spiked in.

The bases read TGTGCCAGCAGGGGACAGGGCTTTGAAGATACGCAGTATTTT. It is translated as CASRGQGFEDTQYF. The chain is made from TRBV12-3 or TRBV12-4 and TRBJ2-3, with 9 bases aligning to TRBD1. Trimmed from V: 6 bases; trimmed from J: 5 bases; junction bases lacking a gene match: 6. Including cysteine and phenylalanine, the CDR3 has 14 amino acids. The CDR3 DNA has 42 bases and is translated from base 1.